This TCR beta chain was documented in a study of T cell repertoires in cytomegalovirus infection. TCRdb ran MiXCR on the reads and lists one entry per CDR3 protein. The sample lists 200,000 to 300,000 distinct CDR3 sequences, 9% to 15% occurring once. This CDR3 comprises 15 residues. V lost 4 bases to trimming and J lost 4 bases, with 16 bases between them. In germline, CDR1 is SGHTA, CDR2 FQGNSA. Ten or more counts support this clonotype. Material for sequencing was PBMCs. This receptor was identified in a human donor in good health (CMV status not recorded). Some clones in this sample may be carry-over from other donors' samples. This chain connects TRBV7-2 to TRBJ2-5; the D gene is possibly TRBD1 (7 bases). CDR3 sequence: CASSSQGGVRETQYF. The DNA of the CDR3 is TGTGCCAGCAGCTCCCAGGGGGGAGTGCGAGAGACCCAGTACTTC.